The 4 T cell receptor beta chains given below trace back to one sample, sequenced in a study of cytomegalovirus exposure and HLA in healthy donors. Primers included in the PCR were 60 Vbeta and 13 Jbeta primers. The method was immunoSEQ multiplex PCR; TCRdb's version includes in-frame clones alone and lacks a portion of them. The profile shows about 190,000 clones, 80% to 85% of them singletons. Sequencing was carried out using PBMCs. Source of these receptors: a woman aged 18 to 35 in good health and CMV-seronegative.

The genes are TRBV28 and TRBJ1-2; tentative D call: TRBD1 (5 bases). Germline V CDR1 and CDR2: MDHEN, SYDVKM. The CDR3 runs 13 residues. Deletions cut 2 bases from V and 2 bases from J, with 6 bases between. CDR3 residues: CASSLDRNYGYTF. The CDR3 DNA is TGTGCCAGCAGTTTAGACAGAAACTATGGCTACACCTTC.

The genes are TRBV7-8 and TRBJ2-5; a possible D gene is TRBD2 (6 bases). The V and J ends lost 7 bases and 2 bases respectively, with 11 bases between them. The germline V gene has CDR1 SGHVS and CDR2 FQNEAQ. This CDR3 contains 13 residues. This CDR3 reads CASIRGGQETQYF. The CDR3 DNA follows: TGTGCCAGCATCCGGGGAGGACAAGAGACCCAGTACTTC. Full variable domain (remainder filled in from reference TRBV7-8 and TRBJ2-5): GAGVSQSPRYKVAKRGQDVALRCDPISGHVSLFWYQQALGQGPEFLTYFQNEAQLDKSGLPSDRFFAERPEGSVSTLKIQRTQQEDSAVYLCASIRGGQETQYFGPGTRLLVL.

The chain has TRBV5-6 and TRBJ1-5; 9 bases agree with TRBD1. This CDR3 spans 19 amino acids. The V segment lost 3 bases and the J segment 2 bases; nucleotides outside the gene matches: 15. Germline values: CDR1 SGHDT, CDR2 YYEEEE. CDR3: CASSWGGTGIGSGNQPQHF. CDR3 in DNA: TGTGCCAGCAGCTGGGGGGGGACAGGGATCGGATCGGGCAATCAGCCCCAGCATTTT.

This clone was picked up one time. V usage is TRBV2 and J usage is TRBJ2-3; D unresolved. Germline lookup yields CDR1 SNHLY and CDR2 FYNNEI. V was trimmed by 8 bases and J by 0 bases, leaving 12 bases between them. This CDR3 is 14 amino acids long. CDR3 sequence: CASASQTSTDTQYF. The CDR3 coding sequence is TGTGCCAGCGCGTCCCAGACTAGCACAGATACGCAGTATTTT. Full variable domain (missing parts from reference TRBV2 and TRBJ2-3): EPEVTQTPSHQVTQMGQEVILRCVPISNHLYFYWYRQILGQKVEFLVSFYNNEISEKSEIFDDQFSVERPDGSNFTLKIRSTKLEDSAMYFCASASQTSTDTQYFGPGTRLTVL.